The 32 T cell receptor beta chains given below trace back to one sample, sequenced in a study of blood T cell repertoires in COVID-19. Using immunoSEQ multiplex PCR, the repertoire was profiled, and TCRdb retains in-frame clones only, with some absent. The sample shows about 190,000 clones, approximately 88% of them seen only once. The material sequenced was PBMCs or T cells enriched from blood (not recorded which). Source of these receptors: a woman in her twenties or thirties who had recovered from COVID-19.

This clone was seen a single time. The chain recombines TRBV2 with TRBJ2-3, with TRBD2 identical over 15 bases. The CDR3 is made up of 19 amino acids. Unmatched junction bases numbered 6, after V lost 2 bases and J lost 0 bases. Germline V gene lookup returns CDR1 SNHLY and CDR2 FYNNEI. For the CDR3, the DNA is TGTGCCAGCAGTGAAAGTGGACTAGCGGGAGGGCCCAGCACAGATACGCAGTATTTT. This gives the protein CASSESGLAGGPSTDTQYF. Filled out from reference TRBV2 and TRBJ2-3, the complete variable domain reads EPEVTQTPSHQVTQMGQEVILRCVPISNHLYFYWYRQILGQKVEFLVSFYNNEISEKSEIFDDQFSVERPDGSNFTLKIRSTKLEDSAMYFCASSESGLAGGPSTDTQYFGPGTRLTVL.

This clone was observed a few times. The chain combines TRBV5-6 with TRBJ2-1; D is unresolved. Germline V gives CDR1 SGHDT, CDR2 YYEEEE. V was pared by 2 bases and J by 10 bases, with 10 bases between. The CDR3 has 12 amino acids. Written as DNA, the CDR3 is TGTGCCAGCAGCTTTTTGGTAAGCGAGCAGTTCTTC. Translation gives CASSFLVSEQFF.

This clone came up once. The genes are TRBV4-1 and TRBJ2-7; TRBD1 matches at 9 bases. There are 16 residues in the CDR3. CDR1 MGHRA and CDR2 YSYEKL come from the germline V gene. J was trimmed by 1 base and V by 0 bases; bases with no gene match: 4. In nucleotides, the CDR3 is TGCGCCAGCAGCCAAGATCCGGGGACAGGGTCCTACGAGCAGTACGTC. Its protein is CASSQDPGTGSYEQYV.

V and J are TRBV28 and TRBJ1-2, with D possibly being TRBD1 (6 bases). This CDR3 comprises 13 residues. Germline V gene data show CDR1 as MDHEN and CDR2 as SYDVKM. V dropped 3 bases and J dropped 4 bases, with 9 bases sitting between them. The CDR3 loop is CASSLAGAYGYTF. CDR3 DNA: TGTGCCAGCAGTTTGGCAGGGGCCTATGGCTACACCTTC.

The V and J genes are TRBV7-3 and TRBJ2-7, with D maybe TRBD1 (5 bases). V was cut by 2 bases and J by 2 bases, with 10 bases left in between. Germline V CDR1 and CDR2: SGHTA, FQGTGA. The CDR3 has 14 amino acids. As DNA, the CDR3 is TGTGCCAGCAGCTTACACCAGGGCCCCTACGAGCAGTACTTC. Translating it yields CASSLHQGPYEQYF.

The genes are TRBV5-1 and TRBJ2-2, with a possible D match to TRBD2 (6 bases). Trimming stripped 4 bases from V and 4 bases from J, with 14 bases between. The CDR3 sequence is 15 residues long. Germline-derived CDR1 and CDR2 are SGHRS and YFSETQ. The CDR3 spells CASSGGVPGTGELFF. The CDR3 DNA reads as TGCGCCAGCAGCGGAGGGGTGCCGGGCACCGGGGAGCTGTTTTTT.

The rearrangement uses TRBV5-1 and TRBJ1-6, with a tentative D call TRBD1 (5 bases). This CDR3 region has 14 residues. V shed 1 base and J shed 15 bases, with 17 bases lying between them. Germline V gives CDR1 SGHRS, CDR2 YFSETQ. The CDR3 spells CASSLLGATSGLHF. The CDR3 coding sequence is TGCGCCAGCAGCTTGTTAGGGGCAACGTCGGGCCTCCACTTT.

This CDR3 is CASSMGTGEWPQHF. CDR3 DNA sequence: TGTGCCAGTAGTATGGGGACAGGCGAGTGGCCCCAGCATTTT. The chain has TRBV19 and TRBJ1-5; TRBD1 aligns across 8 bases. Germline V gene data show CDR1 as LNHDA and CDR2 as SQIVND (reference sequence). V was pared by 3 bases and J by 9 bases, with 7 bases of the junction left unmatched. The CDR3 runs 14 residues.

The CDR3 sequence: CATSRDQPGAYEQYF. In DNA, the CDR3 is TGTGCCACCAGCAGAGATCAACCAGGCGCCTACGAGCAGTACTTC. J is TRBJ2-7 and V is TRBV15, with D uncertain. The CDR3 totals 15 residues. The V gene's germline CDR1 is LNHNV and CDR2 YYDKDF (reference sequence). V gave up 0 bases and J gave up 2 bases, with 11 bases separating them.

In nucleotides, the CDR3 is TGTGCCAGCAGCCGGGCGGGGGCCGGAGATACGCAGTATTTT. Its translation is CASSRAGAGDTQYF. This chain joins TRBV7-8 and TRBJ2-3; perhaps TRBD2 as D (7 bases). The CDR3 spans 14 residues. Germline CDR1 reads SGHVS; CDR2 reads FQNEAQ. V lost 5 bases, J lost 5 bases, and 14 bases lay in between. The complete variable domain, with remaining parts taken from reference TRBV7-8 and TRBJ2-3, reads GAGVSQSPRYKVAKRGQDVALRCDPISGHVSLFWYQQALGQGPEFLTYFQNEAQLDKSGLPSDRFFAERPEGSVSTLKIQRTQQEDSAVYLCASSRAGAGDTQYFGPGTRLTVL.

The rearrangement links TRBV19 to TRBJ1-5; 9 nucleotides align to TRBD1. This CDR3 is 14 amino acids long. Germline V lookup: CDR1 LNHDA, CDR2 SQIVND (reference sequence). Trimming cost V 11 bases and J 1 base; bases outside gene matches: 6. The DNA for the CDR3 is TGTGCCGGGGGACAGGGCTTCAGCAATCAGCCCCAGCATTTT. Protein product: CAGGQGFSNQPQHF.

The V call is TRBV15, the J call TRBJ1-2, with D possibly being TRBD1 (5 bases). Trimming took 0 bases from V and 5 from J, leaving 7 bases between them. The CDR3 has 13 residues. Per germline, CDR1 LNHNV and CDR2 YYDKDF (reference sequence). The CDR3 nucleotides are TGTGCCACCAGCAGAGAGGGGGGATATGGCTACACCTTC. Protein: CATSREGGYGYTF.

The V call is TRBV5-8, the J call TRBJ1-1; D is possibly TRBD1 (5 bases). The CDR3 has 15 residues. The V end was cut by 0 bases, the J end by 1 base, with 10 bases between. CDR1 and CDR2 from the germline V gene are SGHTS and YDEGEE. CDR3 loop: CASSLGWTTNTEAFF. The CDR3 DNA reads as TGTGCCAGCAGCTTGGGTTGGACAACGAACACTGAAGCTTTCTTT.

A word on this clone: One end of the junction varies from germline; a read error may be responsible. The gene calls are TRBV7-7 and TRBJ2-1, with 9 bases lining up with TRBD1. CDR3 length: 15 amino acids. In germline, CDR1 is SSHAT, CDR2 FNYEAQ (reference sequence). The CDR3 protein is CASSPGTGINNEQFF. The CDR3 region has the DNA TGTGCTAGCAGCCCCGGGACAGGGATCAACAATGAGCAGTTCTTC.

The sample holds one count of this clone. The chain has TRBV5-6 and TRBJ1-1; no clear D gene. The V gene lost 4 bases and the J gene lost 1 base, with 14 bases spanning the gap. Germline lookup yields CDR1 SGHDT and CDR2 YYEEEE. The CDR3 is made up of 15 amino acids. CDR3 DNA sequence: TGTGCCAGCAGCCCGGGGAGCCCGCGGAACACTGAAGCTTTCTTT. Amino acid sequence: CASSPGSPRNTEAFF.

This chain connects TRBV6-5 to TRBJ1-5; D may be TRBD1 (6 bases). The CDR3 has 15 amino acids. In germline, CDR1 is MNHEY, CDR2 SVGAGI. V dropped 5 bases and J dropped 4 bases, with 15 bases sitting between them. The CDR3: CASSRLGGQNQPQHF. CDR3 nucleotides: TGTGCCAGCAGTCGCCTGGGGGGGCAAAATCAGCCCCAGCATTTT.

The chain uses TRBV10-3 and TRBJ2-1; 10 positions agree with TRBD2. With 6 bases clipped from V and 1 base from J, the junction kept 12 bases outside the gene matches. This CDR3 region has 18 residues. The V gene's germline CDR1 is ENHRY and CDR2 SYGVKD. The CDR3 reads CAISPGTSVIRSYNEQFF. In DNA, the CDR3 is TGTGCCATCAGCCCCGGGACTAGCGTCATAAGGTCCTACAATGAGCAGTTCTTC.

The chain employs TRBV28 and TRBJ1-4; 10 nucleotides line up with TRBD1. Germline V gene data show CDR1 as MDHEN and CDR2 as SYDVKM. V shed 6 bases and J 7 bases; nucleotides not matched to a gene: 5. The length of the CDR3 is 14 residues. CDR3 bases: TGTGCCAGCAGCCCCGGGACAGGGGCTGAAAAACTGTTTTTT. It translates to CASSPGTGAEKLFF.

This chain links TRBV19 with TRBJ2-7; a weak D match, TRBD2 (6 bases). There are 13 residues in the CDR3. Between the trimmed V and J ends, which lost 8 bases and 6 bases, there was a span of 17 bases. Germline V CDR1 and CDR2: LNHDA, SQIVND (reference sequence). The CDR3 DNA is TGTGCCAGTTCCAGCGGCCCCGGGGGCGAGCAGTACGTC. Its protein is CASSSGPGGEQYV.

The chain employs TRBV6-5 and TRBJ1-5, with 7 bases fitting TRBD1. The ends lost 6 bases at V and 0 bases at J; junction bases unmatched: 5. In germline, CDR1 is MNHEY, CDR2 SVGAGI. There are 15 residues in the CDR3. CDR3 region: CASSSGQNSNQPQHF. CDR3 coding DNA: TGTGCCAGCAGCTCGGGACAGAATAGCAATCAGCCCCAGCATTTT.

The rearrangement joins TRBV18 to TRBJ2-2, with D hard to call. The V gene's germline CDR1 is KGHSH and CDR2 LQKENI. The CDR3 sequence is 16 residues long. V lost 2 bases and J lost 3, with 13 bases in between. For the CDR3, the DNA is TGTGCCAGCTCACCAGAAGCAGCGACCTACACCGGGGAGCTGTTTTTT. This encodes CASSPEAATYTGELFF.

The rearrangement uses TRBV6-5 and TRBJ2-3, with D uncertain. Germline CDR1 is MNHEY and CDR2 is SVGAGI. The CDR3 loop spans 16 amino acids. V lost 2 bases, J lost 0 bases, and 12 bases lay in between. The CDR3 nucleotides are TGTGCCAGCAGTTACAATCCTTCGGTTAGCACAGATACGCAGTATTTT. It yields the protein CASSYNPSVSTDTQYF.

This clone was found once. The gene calls are TRBV18 and TRBJ2-7, with 8 nucleotides matching TRBD2. CDR3 length: 15 amino acids. Germline loops: CDR1 KGHSH, CDR2 LQKENI. V trimming: 3 bases; J trimming: 0 bases; junction bases outside the gene matches: 4. The CDR3 bases are TGTGCCAGCTCACCTGGCGGGAGGCTCTCCTACGAGCAGTACTTC. Amino acid sequence: CASSPGGRLSYEQYF.

The rearrangement joins TRBV28 to TRBJ1-4; D uncertain. The CDR3 is made up of 13 amino acids. The V gene's germline CDR1 is MDHEN and CDR2 SYDVKM. V lost 5 bases and J lost 10, with 14 bases in between. The CDR3 region has the DNA TGTGCCAGCAGTCCCCACGTCGGGTTAAAACTGTTTTTT. Its protein product is CASSPHVGLKLFF.

The chain uses TRBV19 and TRBJ2-7; possible D gene TRBD2, 7 bases. Germline V gives CDR1 LNHDA, CDR2 SQIVND (reference sequence). The CDR3 consists of 12 residues. The V and J ends lost 8 bases and 6 bases respectively, with 14 bases between them. The chain's CDR3 is CASGGWGGEQYF. For the CDR3, the DNA is TGTGCCAGTGGGGGCTGGGGGGGCGAGCAGTACTTC.

This sequence joins TRBV6-6 and TRBJ2-2; 9 bases line up with TRBD2. CDR1 is MNHNY, CDR2 SVGAGI, per germline (reference sequence). J lost 6 bases, V lost 0 bases, and 5 bases had no gene match. The CDR3 contains 16 residues. The CDR3 protein is CASSYSAGGRAGELFF. The CDR3 DNA reads as TGTGCCAGCAGTTACTCGGCGGGGGGGCGTGCCGGGGAGCTGTTTTTT.

The chain is built from TRBV5-1 and TRBJ1-5, with 11 bases aligning to TRBD1. V gave up 4 bases and J gave up 6 bases; unmatched junction bases: 6. From germline, CDR1 is SGHRS and CDR2 YFSETQ. The CDR3 length is 15 residues. The CDR3 region is CASSEGQGDAQPQHF. CDR3 nucleotide sequence: TGCGCCAGCAGCGAGGGACAGGGGGACGCTCAGCCCCAGCATTTT.

This clone was counted once. This chain links TRBV19 with TRBJ1-3; a possible D gene is TRBD1 (5 bases). Per germline, CDR1 LNHDA and CDR2 SQIVND (reference sequence). CDR3 length equals 17 residues. V dropped 3 bases and J dropped 3 bases, with 18 bases sitting between them. The CDR3 sequence: CASSMTGSGTVGNTIYF. The DNA of the CDR3 is TGTGCCAGTAGTATGACGGGGAGTGGGACTGTTGGAAACACCATATATTTT.

The CDR3 DNA follows: TGTGCCAGCAGCCAAGGGCGACTAGCGGGGAAAGAGACCCAGTACTTC. Encoded protein: CASSQGRLAGKETQYF. The chain employs TRBV3-1 (or the pseudogene TRBV3-2) and TRBJ2-5, with 11 bases aligning to TRBD2. Trimming removed 1 base from V and 3 bases from J; junction bases left unmatched: 4. Germline V lookup: CDR1 LGHDT, CDR2 YNNKEL (reference sequence). The CDR3 is 16 amino acids.

The chain combines TRBV29-1 with TRBJ2-7; 9 nucleotides match TRBD1. The V segment lost 6 bases and the J segment 0 bases; nucleotides outside the gene matches: 6. The CDR3 extends over 14 amino acids. Germline CDR1 is SQVTM and CDR2 is ANQGSEA. CDR3: CSVAGTGTSYEQYF. The CDR3 DNA sequence: TGCAGCGTCGCCGGGACAGGGACCTCCTACGAGCAGTACTTC.

The rearrangement links TRBV3-1 (or the pseudogene TRBV3-2) to TRBJ2-1, with 8 bases aligning to TRBD1. Germline lookup yields CDR1 LGHDT and CDR2 YNNKEL (reference sequence). The CDR3 has 15 residues. Trimming at V came to 3 bases and at J to 6 bases, leaving 7 bases not matched to a gene. The CDR3 loop is CASSHRQGYVNEQFF. In nucleotides, the CDR3 is TGTGCCAGCAGCCACAGACAGGGGTACGTCAATGAGCAGTTCTTC.

This clone was detected once. This chain uses TRBV12-3 or TRBV12-4 with TRBJ2-7; 9 nucleotides match TRBD2. V shed 8 bases, J shed 5 bases, and the junction held 7 bases outside the gene matches. The CDR3 loop spans 13 amino acids. In nucleotides, the CDR3 is TGTGCCAGCCGCTTTAGCGGGAGCCACGAGCAGTACTTC. It translates to CASRFSGSHEQYF.